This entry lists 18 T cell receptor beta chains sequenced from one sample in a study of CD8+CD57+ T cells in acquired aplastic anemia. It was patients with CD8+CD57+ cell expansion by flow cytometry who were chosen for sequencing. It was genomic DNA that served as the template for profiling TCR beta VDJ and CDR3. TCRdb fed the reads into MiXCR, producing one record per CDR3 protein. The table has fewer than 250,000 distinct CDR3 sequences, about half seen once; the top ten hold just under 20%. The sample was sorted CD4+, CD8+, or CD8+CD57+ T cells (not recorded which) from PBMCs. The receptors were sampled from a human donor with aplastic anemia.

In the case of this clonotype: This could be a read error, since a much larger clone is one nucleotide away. CDR3 residues: CASSDQAGSYNEQFF. The CDR3 nucleotides read TGTGCCAGCAGTGACCAAGCGGGGTCCTACAATGAGCAGTTCTTC. The chain employs TRBV6-4 and TRBJ2-1, with 7 bases that match TRBD2. This CDR3 has 15 amino acids. The germline V gene has CDR1 MRHNA and CDR2 SNTAGT. J gave up 1 base and V 2 bases, and 2 bases lay outside the gene matches.

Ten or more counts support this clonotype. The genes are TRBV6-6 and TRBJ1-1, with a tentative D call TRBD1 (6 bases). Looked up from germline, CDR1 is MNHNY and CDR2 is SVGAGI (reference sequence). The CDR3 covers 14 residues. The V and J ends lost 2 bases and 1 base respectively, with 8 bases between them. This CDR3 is CASSYTGRNTEAFF. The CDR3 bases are TGTGCCAGCAGTTACACAGGGAGGAACACTGAAGCTTTCTTT.

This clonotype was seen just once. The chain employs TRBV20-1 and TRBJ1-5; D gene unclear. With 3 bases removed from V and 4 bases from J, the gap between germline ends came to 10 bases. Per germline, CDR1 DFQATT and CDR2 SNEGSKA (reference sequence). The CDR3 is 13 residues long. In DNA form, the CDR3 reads TGCAGTGCTAGGGATGGACGGAATCAGCCCCAGCATTTT. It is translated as CSARDGRNQPQHF.

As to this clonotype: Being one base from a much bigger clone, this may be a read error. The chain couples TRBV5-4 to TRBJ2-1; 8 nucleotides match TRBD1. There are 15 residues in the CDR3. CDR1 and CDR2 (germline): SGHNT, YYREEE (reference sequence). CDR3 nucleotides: TGTGCCAGCAGCTTGGACAGGGGGAACTACAATGAGCAGTCCTTC. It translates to CASSLDRGNYNEQSF.

Written as DNA, the CDR3 is TGTGCCAGCAGCGTAGACGCGACCAACTACGAGCAGTACTTC. This codes for CASSVDATNYEQYF. The chain recombines TRBV9 with TRBJ2-7; D is unclear. The V end lost 0 bases, the J end lost 3 bases, and 10 bases lay between the germline ends. The CDR3 runs 14 residues. Germline V gene data show CDR1 as SGDLS and CDR2 as YYNGEE. Using reference TRBV9 and TRBJ2-7 for the parts outside the CDR3, the full variable domain is DSGVTQTPKHLITATGQRVTLRCSPRSGDLSVYWYQQSLDQGLQFLIQYYNGEERAKGNILERFSAQQFPDLHSELNLSSLELGDSALYFCASSVDATNYEQYFGPGTRLTVT.

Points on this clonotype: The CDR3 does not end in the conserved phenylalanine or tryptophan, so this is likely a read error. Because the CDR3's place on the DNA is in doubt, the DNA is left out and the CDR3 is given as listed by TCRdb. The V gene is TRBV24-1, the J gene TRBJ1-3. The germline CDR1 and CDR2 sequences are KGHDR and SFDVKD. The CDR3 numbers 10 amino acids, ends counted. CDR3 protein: CATSDLMGNT.

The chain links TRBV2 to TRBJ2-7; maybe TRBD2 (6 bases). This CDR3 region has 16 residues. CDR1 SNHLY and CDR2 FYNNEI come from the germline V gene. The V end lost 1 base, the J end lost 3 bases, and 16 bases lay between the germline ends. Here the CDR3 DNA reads TGTGCCAGCAGTGAAGTCCCCGGGACTGTCGACTACGAGCAGTACTTC. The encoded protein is CASSEVPGTVDYEQYF.

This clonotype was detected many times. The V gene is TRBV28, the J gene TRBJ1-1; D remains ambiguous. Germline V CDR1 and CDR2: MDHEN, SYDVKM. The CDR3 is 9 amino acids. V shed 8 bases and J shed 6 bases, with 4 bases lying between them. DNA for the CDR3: TGTGCCAGCGGGCCTGAAGCTTTCTTT. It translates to CASGPEAFF. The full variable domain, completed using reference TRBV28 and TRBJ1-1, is DVKVTQSSRYLVKRTGEKVFLECVQDMDHENMFWYRQDPGLGLRLIYFSYDVKMKEKGDIPEGYSVSREKKERFSLILESASTNQTSMYLCASGPEAFFGQGTRLTVV.

CDR3 in DNA: TGTGCCAGTAGACGGTTGGGAGGGCCAGGCACAGATACGCAGTATTTT. Encoded protein: CASRRLGGPGTDTQYF. The chain recombines TRBV19 with TRBJ2-3, with TRBD2 identical over 7 bases. The CDR3 totals 16 residues. Germline V gene sequence: CDR1 LNHDA, CDR2 SQIVND (reference sequence). V lost 6 bases, J lost 1 base, and 10 bases stayed unmatched.

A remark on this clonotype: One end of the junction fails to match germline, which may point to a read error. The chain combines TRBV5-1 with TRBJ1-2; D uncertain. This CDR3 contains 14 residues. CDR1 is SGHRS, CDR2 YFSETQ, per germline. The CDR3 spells CASSQDRTDYGYTF. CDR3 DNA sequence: TGTGCCAGCAGCCAAGATCGAACAGACTATGGCTACACCTTC.

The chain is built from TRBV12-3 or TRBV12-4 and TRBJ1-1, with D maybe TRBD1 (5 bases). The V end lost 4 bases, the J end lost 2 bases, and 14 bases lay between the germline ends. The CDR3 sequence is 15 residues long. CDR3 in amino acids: CASSYRSGGNTEAFF. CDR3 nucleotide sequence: TGTGCCAGCAGTTATCGGTCGGGGGGTAACACTGAAGCTTTCTTT.

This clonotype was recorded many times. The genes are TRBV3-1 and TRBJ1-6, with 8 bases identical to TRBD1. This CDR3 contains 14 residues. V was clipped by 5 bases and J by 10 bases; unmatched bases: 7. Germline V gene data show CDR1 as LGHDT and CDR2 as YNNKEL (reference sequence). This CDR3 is CASSSGQGTSPLHF. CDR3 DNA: TGTGCCAGCAGCTCTGGACAGGGCACGTCACCCCTCCACTTT.

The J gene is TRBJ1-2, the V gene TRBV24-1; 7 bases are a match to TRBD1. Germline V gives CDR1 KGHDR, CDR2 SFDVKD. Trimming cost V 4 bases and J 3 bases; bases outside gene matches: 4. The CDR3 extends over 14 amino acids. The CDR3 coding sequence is TGTGCCACCAGTGACCAGGGGGGCGACTATGGCTACACCTTC. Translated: CATSDQGGDYGYTF.

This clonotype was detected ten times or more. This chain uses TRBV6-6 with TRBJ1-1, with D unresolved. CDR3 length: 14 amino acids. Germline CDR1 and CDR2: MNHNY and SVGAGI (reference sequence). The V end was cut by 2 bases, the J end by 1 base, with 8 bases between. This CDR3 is CASSYNTANTEAFF. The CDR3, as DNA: TGTGCCAGCAGTTACAATACGGCGAACACTGAAGCTTTCTTT.

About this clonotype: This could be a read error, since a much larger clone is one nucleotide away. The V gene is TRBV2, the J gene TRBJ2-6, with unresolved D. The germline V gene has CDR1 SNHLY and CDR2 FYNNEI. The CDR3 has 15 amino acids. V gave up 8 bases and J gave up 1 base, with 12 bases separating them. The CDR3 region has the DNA TGTGCCAGCCCTAGGACCTTATCTGGGGCCAACGTCCTGACTTTC. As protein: CASPRTLSGANVLTF.

The CDR3 protein is CASIEGTEAFF. The CDR3 DNA is TGTGCCAGCATAGAGGGCACTGAAGCTTTCTTT. This sequence joins TRBV25-1 and TRBJ1-1, with D hard to call. Germline V lookup: CDR1 MGHDK, CDR2 SYGVNS. The V gene lost 7 bases and the J gene lost 4 bases, with 7 bases spanning the gap. The CDR3 is 11 residues long.

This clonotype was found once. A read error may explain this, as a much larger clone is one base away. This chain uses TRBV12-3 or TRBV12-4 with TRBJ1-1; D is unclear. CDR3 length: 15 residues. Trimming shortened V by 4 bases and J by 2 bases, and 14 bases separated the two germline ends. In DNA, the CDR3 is TGTGCCAGCAGTTCGAAAGGAGGAGGAAACACTGAAGCTTTCTTT. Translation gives CASSSKGGGNTEAFF.

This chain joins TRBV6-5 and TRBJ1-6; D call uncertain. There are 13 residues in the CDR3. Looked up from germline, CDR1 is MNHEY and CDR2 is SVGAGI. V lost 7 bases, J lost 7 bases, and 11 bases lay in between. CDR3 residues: CASNGVGNSPLHF. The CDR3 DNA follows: TGTGCCAGCAACGGGGTAGGGAATTCACCCCTCCACTTT.